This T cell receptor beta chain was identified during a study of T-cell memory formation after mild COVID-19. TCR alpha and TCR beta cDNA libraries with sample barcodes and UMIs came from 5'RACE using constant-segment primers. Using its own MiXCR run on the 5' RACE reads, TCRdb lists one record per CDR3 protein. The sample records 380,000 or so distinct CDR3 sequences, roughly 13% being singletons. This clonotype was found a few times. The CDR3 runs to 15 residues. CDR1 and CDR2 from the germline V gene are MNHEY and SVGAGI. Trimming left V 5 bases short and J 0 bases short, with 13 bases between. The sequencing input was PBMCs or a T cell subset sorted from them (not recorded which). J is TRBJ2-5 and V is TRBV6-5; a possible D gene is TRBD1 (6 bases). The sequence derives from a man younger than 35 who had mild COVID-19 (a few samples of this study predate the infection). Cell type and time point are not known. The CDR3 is CASSTTRDNQETQYF. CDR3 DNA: TGTGCCAGCAGTACGACACGGGACAACCAAGAGACCCAGTACTTC.